A single sample is the source of the 17 T cell receptor beta chains below, sequenced in a study of cytomegalovirus exposure and HLA in healthy donors. With 60 Vbeta and 13 Jbeta primers, the PCR was carried out. Here immunoSEQ multiplex PCR was the method, and the copy in TCRdb shows in-frame clones only, minus some. The sample carries about 130,000 clones, over 80% recorded once. The sequenced sample was PBMCs. These receptors were obtained from a man between 18 and 29 years old in good health and CMV-seropositive.

The genes are TRBV28 and TRBJ1-5; possible D gene TRBD1, 5 bases. The CDR3 is 14 amino acids. V was pared by 2 bases and J by 7 bases, with 12 bases between. CDR1 is MDHEN, CDR2 SYDVKM, per germline. CDR3 amino acids: CASSLIAGSQPQHF. As DNA, the CDR3 is TGTGCCAGCAGTTTAATCGCAGGGTCACAGCCCCAGCATTTT.

This clone was detected only a few times. V usage is TRBV7-2 and J usage is TRBJ1-5, with 10 bases fitting TRBD1. V was pared by 3 bases and J by 2 bases, with 1 base of the junction left unmatched. CDR1 is SGHTA and CDR2 is FQGNSA in the germline V gene. The CDR3 is made up of 15 amino acids. As DNA, the CDR3 is TGTGCCAGCAGCTTTGGGACAGGGGGCAATCAGCCCCAGCATTTT. Its protein is CASSFGTGGNQPQHF. The full variable domain, completed using reference TRBV7-2 and TRBJ1-5, is GAGVSQSPSNKVTEKGKDVELRCDPISGHTALYWYRQSLGQGLEFLIYFQGNSAPDKSGLPSDRFSAERTGGSVSTLTIQRTQQEDSAVYLCASSFGTGGNQPQHFGDGTRLSIL.

This chain uses TRBV14 with TRBJ2-7, with D uncertain. Germline values: CDR1 SGHDN, CDR2 FVKESK. Trimming took 1 base from V and 2 from J, leaving 12 bases between them. CDR3 length: 15 amino acids. CDR3 residues: CASSQGSLPTYEQYF. The CDR3 coding sequence is TGTGCCAGCAGCCAAGGGTCCCTACCCACCTACGAGCAGTACTTC.

In DNA form, the CDR3 reads TGTGCCTGGAGGAGGGTCCGCGAGCAGTACTTC. Amino acids: CAWRRVREQYF. This sequence joins TRBV30 and TRBJ2-7; D is possibly TRBD2 (5 bases). The CDR3 runs 11 residues. Germline lookup yields CDR1 GTSNPN and CDR2 SVGIG (reference sequence). The germline V and J ends were trimmed by 3 bases and 6 bases, with 9 bases remaining between them. Full variable domain (missing parts from reference TRBV30 and TRBJ2-7): SQTIHQWPATLVQPVGSPLSLECTVEGTSNPNLYWYRQAAGRGLQLLFYSVGIGQISSEVPQNLSASRPQDRQFILSSKKLLLSDSGFYLCAWRRVREQYFGPGTRLTVT.

The rearrangement joins TRBV10-1 to TRBJ2-3; TRBD1 agrees at 9 bases. Looked up from germline, CDR1 is WNHNN and CDR2 is SYGVQD (reference sequence). Trimming cost V 10 bases and J 3 bases; bases outside gene matches: 5. The length of the CDR3 is 13 residues. The CDR3 is CATAQGATDTQYF. In nucleotides, the CDR3 is TGCGCCACTGCACAGGGGGCTACAGATACGCAGTATTTT.

The rearrangement joins TRBV19 to TRBJ1-5; tentative D call: TRBD1 (6 bases). The CDR3 is made up of 15 amino acids. Trimming took off 6 bases at V and 3 bases at J, with 15 bases between the two ends. Germline lookup yields CDR1 LNHDA and CDR2 SQIVND (reference sequence). The CDR3 here is CASRNPTGLNQPQHF. In nucleotides, the CDR3 is TGTGCCAGTAGGAACCCGACAGGCCTCAATCAGCCCCAGCATTTT. Together with reference TRBV19 and TRBJ1-5, the CDR3 gives the full variable domain: DGGITQSPKYLFRKEGQNVTLSCEQNLNHDAMYWYRQDPGQGLRLIYYSQIVNDFQKGDIAEGYSVSREKKESFPLTVTSAQKNPTAFYLCASRNPTGLNQPQHFGDGTRLSIL.

The chain recombines TRBV4-2 with TRBJ2-7; TRBD2 matches at 8 bases. The V segment lost 0 bases and the J segment 4 bases; nucleotides outside the gene matches: 11. Germline V CDR1 and CDR2: LGHNA, YNFKEQ. The CDR3 has 17 residues. This CDR3 reads CASSQDILASGWYEQYF. The CDR3 DNA is TGTGCCAGCAGCCAAGATATACTGGCTAGCGGGTGGTACGAGCAGTACTTC.

The genes are TRBV5-1 and TRBJ2-2; 7 bases align to TRBD1. V shed 4 bases and J 4 bases; nucleotides not matched to a gene: 7. The CDR3 length is 15 residues. Germline V gene data show CDR1 as SGHRS and CDR2 as YFSETQ. Written as DNA, the CDR3 is TGCGCCAGCAGCCCACAGGGGCAGTTCACCGGGGAGCTGTTTTTT. Protein: CASSPQGQFTGELFF.

In its sample, this clone was seen once. This chain links TRBV5-1 with TRBJ2-3; D possibly corresponds to TRBD1 (6 bases). Germline CDR1 and CDR2: SGHRS and YFSETQ. The V and J ends lost 0 bases and 2 bases respectively, with 10 bases between them. The length of the CDR3 is 15 residues. CDR3 residues: CASSLAGQPTDTQYF. As DNA, the CDR3 is TGCGCCAGCAGCTTGGCAGGACAGCCCACAGATACGCAGTATTTT.

The chain employs TRBV30 and TRBJ2-2; TRBD1 is a possible D gene (6 bases). The V end was cut by 3 bases, the J end by 7 bases, with 18 bases between. The CDR3 length is 15 residues. Germline V gene sequence: CDR1 GTSNPN, CDR2 SVGIG (reference sequence). As DNA, the CDR3 is TGTGCCTGGAGGTGGTCCCACAGGGACGGCGGGGAGCTGTTTTTT. It codes for CAWRWSHRDGGELFF.

V gene TRBV15 combines with J gene TRBJ2-1; D is possibly TRBD2 (6 bases). The CDR3 covers 17 residues. Trimming left V 3 bases short and J 0 bases short, with 15 bases between. The V gene's germline CDR1 is LNHNV and CDR2 YYDKDF (reference sequence). The CDR3 is CATSSPSEAGSYNEQFF. The CDR3 DNA is TGTGCCACCAGCAGCCCCTCCGAAGCGGGCTCCTACAATGAGCAGTTCTTC.

This clone was observed once. The chain links TRBV18 to TRBJ2-1; the match to TRBD1 covers 7 bases. The ends lost 3 bases at V and 15 bases at J; junction bases unmatched: 8. This CDR3 contains 12 residues. CDR1 is KGHSH and CDR2 is LQKENI in the germline V gene. The CDR3 is CASSPAGQVGFF. DNA for the CDR3: TGTGCCAGCTCACCGGCCGGACAGGTCGGGTTCTTC.

This clone was detected only a few times. V and J are TRBV6-5 and TRBJ1-1; D remains unclear. The germline V gene encodes CDR1 MNHEY and CDR2 SVGAGI. V shed 2 bases and J shed 5 bases, with 12 bases lying between them. The CDR3 length is 14 residues. The CDR3 DNA reads TGTGCCAGCAGTTACCTCCCCGGAGGGACTGAAGCTTTCTTT. It codes for CASSYLPGGTEAFF.

This clone was seen only a few times. The J gene is TRBJ2-2, the V gene TRBV5-6; no clear D gene. Germline V gene lookup returns CDR1 SGHDT and CDR2 YYEEEE. Trimming cost V 2 bases and J 1 base, with 12 bases left between them. This CDR3 has 16 amino acids. The CDR3 nucleotides read TGTGCCAGCAGCTTAAGCAGCCGACAGAACACCGGGGAGCTGTTTTTT. Encoded protein: CASSLSSRQNTGELFF. Full variable domain (outside the CDR3, taken from reference TRBV5-6 and TRBJ2-2): DAGVTQSPTHLIKTRGQQVTLRCSPKSGHDTVSWYQQALGQGPQFIFQYYEEEERQRGNFPDRFSGHQFPNYSSELNVNALLLGDSALYLCASSLSSRQNTGELFFGEGSRLTVL.

V is TRBV29-1 and J is TRBJ2-5; 7 positions agree with TRBD1. The DNA end lines up better with TRBJ2-7; the J call may be wrong. This CDR3 region has 12 residues. Germline V gene data show CDR1 as SQVTM and CDR2 as ANQGSEA. The CDR3 DNA sequence: TGCAGTGCGACAGGGTTGGCCTACGAGCAGTACTTC. As protein: CSATGLAYEQYF.

This chain links TRBV6-1 with TRBJ1-1; no clear D gene. V lost 6 bases and J 4 bases, leaving 12 bases between the germline ends. The CDR3 loop spans 13 amino acids. Germline V CDR1 and CDR2: MNHNS, SASEGT. Written as DNA, the CDR3 is TGTGCCAGCAGCGCGACCGGGAGCACTGAAGCTTTCTTT. This encodes CASSATGSTEAFF.

This chain links TRBV30 with TRBJ1-1, with D maybe TRBD1 (5 bases). Germline V gene sequence: CDR1 GTSNPN, CDR2 SVGIG (reference sequence). Trimming pared 4 bases from V and 6 bases from J, leaving 12 bases between. This CDR3 has 12 amino acids. The DNA of the CDR3 is TGTGCCTGGACCAGGGATCGGCCTGAAGCTTTCTTT. Translated: CAWTRDRPEAFF.